One sample yielded the 32 T cell receptor beta chains listed below, sequenced in a study of blood T cell repertoires in COVID-19. Assay: immunoSEQ multiplex PCR; the TCRdb copy retains only in-frame clones and omits some. The sample records about 330,000 clones, 70% to 90% being singletons. The specimen was PBMCs or T cells enriched from blood (not recorded which). The receptors were gathered from a woman in her thirties who had recovered from COVID-19.

The genes are TRBV30 and TRBJ2-2; D may be TRBD1 (6 bases). Germline loops: CDR1 GTSNPN, CDR2 SVGIG (reference sequence). This CDR3 spans 13 amino acids. V lost 5 bases and J lost 4, with 11 bases in between. CDR3 sequence: CAWQTGGTGELFF. DNA for the CDR3: TGTGCCTGGCAGACAGGTGGCACCGGGGAGCTGTTTTTT.

The gene calls are TRBV11-3 and TRBJ1-1, with 7 bases that match TRBD1. Germline V gene lookup returns CDR1 SGHNT and CDR2 YENEEA. The CDR3 sequence is 13 residues long. J was trimmed by 7 bases and V by 1 base; bases with no gene match: 3. CDR3 nucleotides: TGTGCCAGCAGCTTAGCTCAGGGGGGTGAAGCTTTCTTT. This sequence encodes CASSLAQGGEAFF.

V gene TRBV19 combines with J gene TRBJ1-5; D gene ambiguous. Looked up from germline, CDR1 is LNHDA and CDR2 is SQIVND (reference sequence). Trimming left V 3 bases short and J 0 bases short, with 6 bases between. The CDR3 spans 14 residues. The chain's CDR3 is CASSIGDSNQPQHF. The CDR3 DNA sequence: TGTGCCAGTAGTATTGGAGATAGCAATCAGCCCCAGCATTTT. The variable domain in full, completed from reference TRBV19 and TRBJ1-5, reads DGGITQSPKYLFRKEGQNVTLSCEQNLNHDAMYWYRQDPGQGLRLIYYSQIVNDFQKGDIAEGYSVSREKKESFPLTVTSAQKNPTAFYLCASSIGDSNQPQHFGDGTRLSIL.

CDR3 DNA: TGTGCCAGCAGTTTAGGGGACTTCTATGGCTACACCTTC. It yields the protein CASSLGDFYGYTF. The V and J genes are TRBV12-3 or TRBV12-4 and TRBJ1-2; D possibly corresponds to TRBD1 (5 bases). Trimming took 1 base from V and 4 from J, leaving 7 bases between them. This CDR3 contains 13 residues.

The rearrangement joins TRBV6-5 to TRBJ2-7; TRBD1 matches at 7 bases. CDR1 is MNHEY and CDR2 is SVGAGI in the germline V gene. This CDR3 is built from 13 residues. With 4 bases clipped from V and 3 bases from J, the junction kept 3 bases outside the gene matches. The CDR3 nucleotides read TGTGCCAGCAGTTTATACAGGGGCTACGAGCAGTACTTC. Encoded protein: CASSLYRGYEQYF.

The rearrangement joins TRBV27 to TRBJ1-1; D remains unclear. Germline V CDR1 and CDR2: MNHEY, SMNVEV (reference sequence). V gave up 7 bases and J gave up 1 base, with 16 bases separating them. This CDR3 contains 15 residues. The CDR3 DNA follows: TGTGCCAGCACCCTAGTAGGTGGCTCGAACACTGAAGCTTTCTTT. It codes for CASTLVGGSNTEAFF.

This chain uses TRBV29-1 with TRBJ1-5, with unresolved D. CDR3 length equals 13 residues. Deletions cut 4 bases from V and 3 bases from J, with 10 bases between. In germline, CDR1 is SQVTM, CDR2 ANQGSEA. Written as DNA, the CDR3 is TGCAGCGTTGCCCCAGGTAACAATCAGCCCCAGCATTTT. Translation gives CSVAPGNNQPQHF.

The chain recombines TRBV11-3 with TRBJ2-1; the match to TRBD1 covers 8 bases. CDR3 length: 13 residues. After removal of 5 bases from V and 7 bases from J, the junction contained 4 bases not matched to a gene. Germline CDR1 and CDR2: SGHNT and YENEEA. The CDR3 bases are TGTGCCAGCAGCGGACAGGGTCGGAATGAGCAGTTCTTC. It encodes CASSGQGRNEQFF.

The chain couples TRBV7-2 to TRBJ2-5; TRBD2 matches at 10 bases. V lost 5 bases and J lost 1; bases outside the gene matches: 7. The CDR3 runs to 16 residues. The germline V gene has CDR1 SGHTA and CDR2 FQGNSA. CDR3 in DNA: TGTGCCAGCAGCCCGCCTCGACTAGCGGGCCAAGAGACCCAGTACTTC. It specifies CASSPPRLAGQETQYF.

This rearrangement joins TRBV5-1 to TRBJ2-5; 10 bases fit TRBD2. The CDR3 consists of 17 residues. The germline V gene has CDR1 SGHRS and CDR2 YFSETQ. V shed 4 bases, J shed 5 bases, and the junction held 14 bases outside the gene matches. The CDR3 coding sequence is TGCGCCAGCAGCCTAGGCATAGCGGGGGGTAGTAAGGAGACCCAGTACTTC. Translation: CASSLGIAGGSKETQYF.

The CDR3 nucleotides are TGTGCCAGCAGTGGATCAGGGGGCACTGAAGCTTTCTTT. Translation gives CASSGSGGTEAFF. This chain uses TRBV25-1 with TRBJ1-1; 7 positions match TRBD1. The V segment lost 4 bases and the J segment 4 bases; nucleotides outside the gene matches: 3. CDR3 length: 13 amino acids. Germline lookup yields CDR1 MGHDK and CDR2 SYGVNS.

The V gene is TRBV7-8, the J gene TRBJ1-5, with D tentatively TRBD1 (6 bases). V shed 3 bases and J shed 4 bases, with 13 bases lying between them. CDR3 size: 15 residues. Germline loops: CDR1 SGHVS, CDR2 FQNEAQ. CDR3 coding DNA: TGTGCCAGCAGCTTCTCGGGACAACATAATCAGCCCCAGCATTTT. Protein sequence: CASSFSGQHNQPQHF.

The chain uses TRBV5-1 and TRBJ1-3; no definite D call. This CDR3 has 14 residues. Germline loops: CDR1 SGHRS, CDR2 YFSETQ. V was shortened by 4 bases and J by 0 bases, with 8 bases between the two germline ends. CDR3 nucleotide sequence: TGCGCCAGCAGCGCTACCAACTCTGGAAACACCATATATTTT. The encoded protein is CASSATNSGNTIYF.

The chain carries TRBV19 and TRBJ2-2; no clear D. V was trimmed by 5 bases and J by 0 bases, leaving 10 bases between them. Germline V gives CDR1 LNHDA, CDR2 SQIVND (reference sequence). The CDR3 sequence is 15 residues long. The CDR3 spells CASSPTPPNTGELFF. DNA for the CDR3: TGTGCCAGTAGTCCAACACCTCCGAACACCGGGGAGCTGTTTTTT.

The genes are TRBV7-2 and TRBJ2-1; 14 positions match TRBD2. Germline V gene sequence: CDR1 SGHTA, CDR2 FQGNSA. Trimming removed 2 bases from V and 4 bases from J; junction bases left unmatched: 4. CDR3 length: 17 amino acids. This CDR3 is CASSLWTSGGMYNEQFF. The CDR3 DNA reads TGTGCCAGCAGCTTATGGACTAGCGGGGGGATGTACAATGAGCAGTTCTTC. The full variable domain, completed using reference TRBV7-2 and TRBJ2-1, is GAGVSQSPSNKVTEKGKDVELRCDPISGHTALYWYRQSLGQGLEFLIYFQGNSAPDKSGLPSDRFSAERTGGSVSTLTIQRTQQEDSAVYLCASSLWTSGGMYNEQFFGPGTRLTVL.

The V gene is TRBV9, the J gene TRBJ2-7, with 7 bases matching TRBD2. With 7 bases clipped from V and 4 bases from J, the junction kept 2 bases outside the gene matches. Looked up from germline, CDR1 is SGDLS and CDR2 is YYNGEE. The CDR3 covers 11 residues. This CDR3 reads CASGEGYEQYF. CDR3 nucleotides: TGTGCCAGCGGGGAGGGGTACGAGCAGTACTTC.

The chain couples TRBV24-1 to TRBJ1-5, with 8 bases that match TRBD1. CDR1 is KGHDR and CDR2 is SFDVKD in the germline V gene. Losses at the gene ends were 0 bases for V and 6 bases for J; bases not matched to a gene: 15. CDR3 length: 19 amino acids. The CDR3, as DNA: TGTGCCACCAGTGATTTGACCCGCATGGCAGGGGGCTTAGGTCAGCCCCAGCATTTT. Translated: CATSDLTRMAGGLGQPQHF.

In DNA form, the CDR3 reads TGTGCCAGCGGAAGGGGTTCTGGCTACACCTTC. This translates into CASGRGSGYTF. The rearrangement uses TRBV6-5 and TRBJ1-2; D is possibly TRBD1 (5 bases). With 8 bases removed from V and 7 bases from J, the gap between germline ends came to 11 bases. Per germline, CDR1 MNHEY and CDR2 SVGAGI. The CDR3 contains 11 residues.

The chain combines TRBV4-3 with TRBJ1-3; no definite D call. The CDR3 is 17 residues long. Germline V gives CDR1 LGHNA, CDR2 YSLEER. Trimming stripped 3 bases from V and 4 bases from J, with 19 bases between. CDR3 nucleotide sequence: TGCGCCAGCAGCCAGTCCCCGGGTAGCAGTTCCGGAAACACCATATATTTT. This sequence encodes CASSQSPGSSSGNTIYF.

This clone was detected only once. Here the CDR3 DNA reads TGTGCCAGCAGTTACGGTACGTCAGGCGCTGGCTCTGGGGCCAACGTCCTGACTTTC. Translated: CASSYGTSGAGSGANVLTF. The J gene is TRBJ2-6, the V gene TRBV6-2 or TRBV6-3; D not certain. Trimming cost V 2 bases and J 0 bases, with 17 bases left between them. The CDR3 is made up of 19 amino acids. CDR1 is MNHEY and CDR2 is SVGEGT in the germline V gene.

This clone was seen only a few times. The V and J genes are TRBV29-1 and TRBJ1-5; TRBD1 matches at 9 bases. The CDR3 covers 13 residues. CDR1 and CDR2 from the germline V gene are SQVTM and ANQGSEA. Losses at the gene ends were 6 bases for V and 5 bases for J; bases not matched to a gene: 5. DNA for the CDR3: TGCAGCGTCAAAACAGGGGGCGATCAGCCCCAGCATTTT. Translated, it gives CSVKTGGDQPQHF.

This clone was seen a single time. V and J are TRBV5-1 and TRBJ1-1; a weak D match, TRBD1 (5 bases). CDR3 length: 14 residues. Between the trimmed V and J ends, which lost 3 bases and 7 bases, there was a span of 16 bases. In germline, CDR1 is SGHRS, CDR2 YFSETQ. The CDR3 nucleotides read TGCGCCAGCAGCTACAGTGATGGGGCCTTTGAAGCTTTCTTT. This gives the protein CASSYSDGAFEAFF.

This chain links TRBV19 with TRBJ1-3; D possibly corresponds to TRBD1 (6 bases). The CDR3 spans 15 residues. Per germline, CDR1 LNHDA and CDR2 SQIVND (reference sequence). V lost 1 base and J 2 bases, leaving 9 bases between the germline ends. CDR3 coding DNA: TGTGCCAGTAGTATAGCCGGGACACCTGGAAACACCATATATTTT. It is translated as CASSIAGTPGNTIYF.

The chain uses TRBV9 and TRBJ1-1, with D maybe TRBD1 (6 bases). The CDR3 is made up of 17 amino acids. Germline loops: CDR1 SGDLS, CDR2 YYNGEE. The ends were cut back, 0 bases at V and 1 base at J, with 16 bases in the middle. This CDR3 is CASSVGFRGAKNTEAFF. The CDR3 nucleotides read TGTGCCAGCAGCGTAGGTTTTCGGGGGGCGAAGAACACTGAAGCTTTCTTT.

The chain has TRBV19 and TRBJ2-1; 7 bases are a match to TRBD2. The J segment lost 9 bases and the V segment lost 0 bases, leaving 11 bases of the junction unmatched. CDR1 and CDR2 (germline): LNHDA, SQIVND (reference sequence). The CDR3 is made up of 16 amino acids. CDR3 sequence reads: CASSIDRGLTSSEQFF. CDR3 bases: TGTGCCAGTAGTATAGATCGGGGACTAACCTCTAGTGAGCAGTTCTTC. Using reference TRBV19 and TRBJ2-1 for the parts outside the CDR3, the full variable domain is DGGITQSPKYLFRKEGQNVTLSCEQNLNHDAMYWYRQDPGQGLRLIYYSQIVNDFQKGDIAEGYSVSREKKESFPLTVTSAQKNPTAFYLCASSIDRGLTSSEQFFGPGTRLTVL.

The rearrangement uses TRBV4-1 and TRBJ1-5, with a tentative D call TRBD1 (5 bases). Trimming shortened V by 0 bases and J by 1 base, and 10 bases separated the two germline ends. This CDR3 has 16 residues. Per the germline V gene, CDR1 is MGHRA and CDR2 is YSYEKL. The CDR3 spells CASSQDRQGSNQPQHF. As DNA, the CDR3 is TGCGCCAGCAGCCAAGACCGCCAGGGAAGCAATCAGCCCCAGCATTTT.

The gene calls are TRBV7-9 and TRBJ1-1; TRBD1 aligns across 9 bases. The CDR3 has 15 residues. With V trimmed by 6 bases and J by 1 base, 6 bases remained unmatched. Per the germline V gene, CDR1 is SEHNR and CDR2 is FQNEAQ (reference sequence). CDR3 DNA sequence: TGTGCCAGCAGGCCCCCGGACAGGGGGAACACTGAAGCTTTCTTT. Protein product: CASRPPDRGNTEAFF.

The chain joins TRBV7-9 to TRBJ1-6; 8 nucleotides line up with TRBD1. There are 14 residues in the CDR3. Trimming took 1 base from V and 9 from J; bases not matched to a gene: 2. From germline, CDR1 is SEHNR and CDR2 FQNEAQ (reference sequence). DNA for the CDR3: TGTGCCAGCAGCTTAGACAGGGGGAGTTCACCCCTCCACTTT. This encodes CASSLDRGSSPLHF.

This sequence joins TRBV4-1 and TRBJ1-2; D gene unclear. There are 15 residues in the CDR3. The germline V and J ends were trimmed by 1 base and 4 bases, with 13 bases remaining between them. The germline V gene encodes CDR1 MGHRA and CDR2 YSYEKL. In DNA, the CDR3 is TGCGCCAGCAGCCAAGTTTCAGGTAACGCCTATGGCTACACCTTC. Its protein is CASSQVSGNAYGYTF.

The gene calls are TRBV30 and TRBJ1-4; tentatively, D is TRBD1 (6 bases). The CDR3 spans 15 residues. V was cut by 4 bases and J by 3 bases, with 15 bases left in between. CDR1 and CDR2 (germline): GTSNPN, SVGIG (reference sequence). The CDR3 sequence is CAWNRDAGANEKLFF. The CDR3 DNA follows: TGTGCCTGGAACAGGGATGCAGGAGCTAATGAAAAACTGTTTTTT.

The gene calls are TRBV16 and TRBJ1-1; no firm D call. The V and J ends lost 1 base and 3 bases respectively, with 6 bases between them. The CDR3 covers 13 residues. The germline CDR1 and CDR2 sequences are KGHSY and FQNENV. The CDR3 reads CASSQFVYTEAFF. DNA for the CDR3: TGTGCCAGCAGCCAATTCGTTTACACTGAAGCTTTCTTT.

This clone was seen just once. The chain has TRBV5-1 and TRBJ1-1, with TRBD1 matching 9 bases. Per germline, CDR1 SGHRS and CDR2 YFSETQ. The CDR3 spans 16 residues. Unmatched junction bases numbered 3, after V lost 0 bases and J lost 0 bases. The CDR3 reads CASSLGDRALNTEAFF. In DNA, the CDR3 is TGCGCCAGCAGCTTGGGGGACAGGGCCCTGAACACTGAAGCTTTCTTT.